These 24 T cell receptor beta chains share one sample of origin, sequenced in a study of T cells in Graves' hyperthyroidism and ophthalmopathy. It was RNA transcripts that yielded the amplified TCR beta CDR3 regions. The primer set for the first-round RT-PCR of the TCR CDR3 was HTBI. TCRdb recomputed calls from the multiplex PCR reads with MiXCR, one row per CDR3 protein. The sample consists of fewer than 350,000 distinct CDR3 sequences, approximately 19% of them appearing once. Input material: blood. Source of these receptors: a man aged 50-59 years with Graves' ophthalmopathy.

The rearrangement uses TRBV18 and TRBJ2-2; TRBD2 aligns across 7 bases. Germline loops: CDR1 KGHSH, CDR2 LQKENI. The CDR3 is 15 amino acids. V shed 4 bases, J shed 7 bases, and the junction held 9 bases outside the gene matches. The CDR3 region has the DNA TGTGCCAGCTCACGATCGGGAGGTCATAGCGGGGAGCTGTTTTTT. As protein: CASSRSGGHSGELFF.

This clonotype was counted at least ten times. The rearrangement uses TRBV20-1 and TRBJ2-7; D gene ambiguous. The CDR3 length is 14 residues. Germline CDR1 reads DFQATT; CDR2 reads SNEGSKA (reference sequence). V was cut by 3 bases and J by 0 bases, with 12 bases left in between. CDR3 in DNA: TGCAGTGCTAGTTTCAGAACGAGCTCCTACGAGCAGTACTTC. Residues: CSASFRTSSYEQYF.

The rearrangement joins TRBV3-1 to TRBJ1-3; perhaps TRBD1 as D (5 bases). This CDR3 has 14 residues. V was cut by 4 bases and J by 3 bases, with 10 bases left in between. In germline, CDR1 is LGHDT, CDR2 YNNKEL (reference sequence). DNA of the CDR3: TGTGCCAGCAGCCGAGGGGACGATGGAAACACCATATATTTT. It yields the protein CASSRGDDGNTIYF.

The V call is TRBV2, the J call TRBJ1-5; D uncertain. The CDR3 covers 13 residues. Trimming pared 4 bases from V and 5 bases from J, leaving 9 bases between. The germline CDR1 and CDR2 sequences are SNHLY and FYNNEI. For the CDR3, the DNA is TGTGCCAGCAGTGCTGACGGGGATCAGCCCCAGCATTTT. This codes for CASSADGDQPQHF.

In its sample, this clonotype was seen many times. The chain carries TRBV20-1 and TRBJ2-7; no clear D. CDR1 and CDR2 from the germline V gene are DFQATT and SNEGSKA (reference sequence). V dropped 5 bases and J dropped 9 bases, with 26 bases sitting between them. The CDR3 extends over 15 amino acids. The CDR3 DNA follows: TGCAGTGCTCGACCCTCCCAGGCAGGCGCATGGCCGCAGTACTTC. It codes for CSARPSQAGAWPQYF.

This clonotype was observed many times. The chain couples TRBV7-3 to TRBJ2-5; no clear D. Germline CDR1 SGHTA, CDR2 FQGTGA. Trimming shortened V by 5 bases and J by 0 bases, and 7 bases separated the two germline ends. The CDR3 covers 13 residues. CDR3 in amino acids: CASSQSNQETQYF. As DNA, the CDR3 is TGTGCCAGCAGCCAGTCAAACCAAGAGACCCAGTACTTC.

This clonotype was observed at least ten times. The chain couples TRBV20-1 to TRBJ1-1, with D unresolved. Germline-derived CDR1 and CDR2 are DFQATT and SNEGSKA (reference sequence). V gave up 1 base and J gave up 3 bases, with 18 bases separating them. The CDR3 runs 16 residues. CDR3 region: CSARVRWATKYTEAFF. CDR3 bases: TGCAGTGCTAGAGTTCGATGGGCCACGAAGTACACTGAAGCTTTCTTT.

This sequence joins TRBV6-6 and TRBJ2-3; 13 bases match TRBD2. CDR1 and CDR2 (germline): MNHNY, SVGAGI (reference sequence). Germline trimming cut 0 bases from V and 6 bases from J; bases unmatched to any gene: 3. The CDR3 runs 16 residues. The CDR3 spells CASSYSLLAGGDTQYF. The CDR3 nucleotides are TGTGCCAGCAGTTACTCTTTACTAGCGGGAGGGGATACGCAGTATTTT.

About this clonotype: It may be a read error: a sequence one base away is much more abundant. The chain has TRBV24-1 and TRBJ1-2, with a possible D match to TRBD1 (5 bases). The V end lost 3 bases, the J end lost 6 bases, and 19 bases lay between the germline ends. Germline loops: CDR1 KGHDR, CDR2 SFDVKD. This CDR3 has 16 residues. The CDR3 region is CATSDPRTPKGDGYTF. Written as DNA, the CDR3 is TGTGCCACCAGTGATCCCAGGACACCTAAGGGCGATGGCTACACCTTC.

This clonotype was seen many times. The CDR3 DNA reads as TGTGCCAGCAGTTTTCCCTGGGGCCAAGAGACCCAGTACTTC. Residues: CASSFPWGQETQYF. This chain connects TRBV28 to TRBJ2-5; no clear D. The CDR3 contains 14 residues. CDR1 MDHEN and CDR2 SYDVKM come from the germline V gene. Trimming took 3 bases from V and 1 from J, leaving 9 bases between them.

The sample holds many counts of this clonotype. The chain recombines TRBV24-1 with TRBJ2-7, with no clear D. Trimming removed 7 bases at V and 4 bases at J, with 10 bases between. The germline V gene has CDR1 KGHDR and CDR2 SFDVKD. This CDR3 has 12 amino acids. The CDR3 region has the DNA TGTGCCACCAGCCCCGGCGGTTACGAGCAGTACTTC. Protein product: CATSPGGYEQYF.

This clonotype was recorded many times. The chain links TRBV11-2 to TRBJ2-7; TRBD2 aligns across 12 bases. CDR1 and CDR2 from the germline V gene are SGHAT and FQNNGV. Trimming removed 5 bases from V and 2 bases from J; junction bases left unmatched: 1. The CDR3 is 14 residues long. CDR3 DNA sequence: TGTGCCAGCAGCCCTAGCGGGAGGGCCTACGAGCAGTACTTC. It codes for CASSPSGRAYEQYF. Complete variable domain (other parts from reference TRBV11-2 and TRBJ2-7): EAGVAQSPRYKIIEKRQSVAFWCNPISGHATLYWYQQILGQGPKLLIQFQNNGVVDDSQLPKDRFSAERLKGVDSTLKIQPAKLEDSAVYLCASSPSGRAYEQYFGPGTRLTVT.

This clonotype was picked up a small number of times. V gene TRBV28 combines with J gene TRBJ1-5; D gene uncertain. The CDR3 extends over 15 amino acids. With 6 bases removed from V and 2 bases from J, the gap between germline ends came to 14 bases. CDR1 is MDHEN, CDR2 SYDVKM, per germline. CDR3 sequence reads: CASSLVITRNQPQHF. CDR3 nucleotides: TGTGCCAGCAGCTTGGTAATCACACGCAATCAGCCCCAGCATTTT.

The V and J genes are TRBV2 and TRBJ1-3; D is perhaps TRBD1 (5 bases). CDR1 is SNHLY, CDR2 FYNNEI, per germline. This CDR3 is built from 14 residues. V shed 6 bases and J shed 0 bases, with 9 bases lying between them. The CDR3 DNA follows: TGTGCCAGCAGGACAGCGAGCTCTGGAAACACCATATATTTT. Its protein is CASRTASSGNTIYF.

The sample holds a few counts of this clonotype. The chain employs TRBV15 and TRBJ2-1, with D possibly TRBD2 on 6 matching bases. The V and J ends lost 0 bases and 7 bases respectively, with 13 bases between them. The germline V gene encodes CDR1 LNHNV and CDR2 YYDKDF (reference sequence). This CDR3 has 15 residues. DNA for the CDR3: TGTGCCACCAGCAGAGATGATGGTGGAGGGAATGAGCAGTTCTTC. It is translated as CATSRDDGGGNEQFF.

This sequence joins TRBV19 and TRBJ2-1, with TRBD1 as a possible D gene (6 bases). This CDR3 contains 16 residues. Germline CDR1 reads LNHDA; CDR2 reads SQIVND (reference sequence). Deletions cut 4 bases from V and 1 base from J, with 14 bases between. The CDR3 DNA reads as TGTGCCAGTAGTAGACCGACTCAGGGGTCCTACAATGAGCAGTTCTTC. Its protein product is CASSRPTQGSYNEQFF.

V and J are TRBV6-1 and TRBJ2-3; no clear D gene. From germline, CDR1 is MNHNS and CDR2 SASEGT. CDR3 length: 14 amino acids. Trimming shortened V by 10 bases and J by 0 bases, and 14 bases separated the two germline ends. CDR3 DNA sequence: TGTGCCACCACGGGCCGGGCTAGCACAGATACGCAGTATTTT. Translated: CATTGRASTDTQYF.

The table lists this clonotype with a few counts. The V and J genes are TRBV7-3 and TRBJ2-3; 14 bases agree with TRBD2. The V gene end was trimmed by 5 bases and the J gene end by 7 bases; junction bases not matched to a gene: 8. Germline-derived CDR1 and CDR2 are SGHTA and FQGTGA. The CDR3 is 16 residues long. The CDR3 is CASSLGLAGGHNTQYF. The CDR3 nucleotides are TGTGCCAGCAGCCTCGGACTAGCGGGAGGACATAATACGCAGTATTTT.

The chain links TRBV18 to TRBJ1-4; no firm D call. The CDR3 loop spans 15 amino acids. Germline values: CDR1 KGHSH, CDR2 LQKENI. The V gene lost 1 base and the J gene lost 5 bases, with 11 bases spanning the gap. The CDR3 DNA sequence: TGTGCCAGCTCACCACGGACGAAGGGAAATGAAAAACTGTTTTTT. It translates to CASSPRTKGNEKLFF.

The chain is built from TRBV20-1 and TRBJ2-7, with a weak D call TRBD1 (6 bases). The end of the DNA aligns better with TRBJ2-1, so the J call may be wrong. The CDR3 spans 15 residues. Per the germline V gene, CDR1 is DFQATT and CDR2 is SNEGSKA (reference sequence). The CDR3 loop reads CSASPLRQEHYEQFF. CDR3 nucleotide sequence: TGCAGTGCTAGTCCCCTCCGACAGGAACACTACGAGCAGTTCTTC.

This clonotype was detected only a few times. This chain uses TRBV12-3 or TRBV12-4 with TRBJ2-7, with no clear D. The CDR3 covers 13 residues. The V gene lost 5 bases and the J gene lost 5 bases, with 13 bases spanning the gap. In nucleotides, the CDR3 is TGTGCCAGCAGTAGGATTCGCACCCACGAGCAGTACTTC. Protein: CASSRIRTHEQYF.

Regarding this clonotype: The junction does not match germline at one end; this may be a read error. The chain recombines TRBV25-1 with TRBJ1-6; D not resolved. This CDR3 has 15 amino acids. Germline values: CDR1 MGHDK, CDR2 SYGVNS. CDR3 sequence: CASSGDSSYNSPLHF. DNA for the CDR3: TGTGCCAGCAGTGGTGATAGCTCCTATAATTCACCCCTCCACTTC.

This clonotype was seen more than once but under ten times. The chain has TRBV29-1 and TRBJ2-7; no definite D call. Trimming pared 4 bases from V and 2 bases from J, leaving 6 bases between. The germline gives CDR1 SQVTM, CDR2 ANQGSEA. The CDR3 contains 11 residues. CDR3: CSVGHTYEQYF. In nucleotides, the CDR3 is TGCAGCGTTGGACATACCTACGAGCAGTACTTC.

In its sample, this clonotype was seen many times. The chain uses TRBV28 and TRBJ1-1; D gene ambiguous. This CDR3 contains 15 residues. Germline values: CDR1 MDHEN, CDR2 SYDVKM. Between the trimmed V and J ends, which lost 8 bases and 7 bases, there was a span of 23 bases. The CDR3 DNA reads TGTGCCAGCTTCTCCTTCGGAACAACTACAAATGAAGCTTTCTTT. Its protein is CASFSFGTTTNEAFF.